This entry lists 5 T cell receptor beta chains sequenced from one sample in a study of blood T cell repertoires in COVID-19. Method: immunoSEQ multiplex PCR; TCRdb's copy keeps in-frame clones and lacks some. The repertoire includes over 250,000 clones, roughly nine tenths of them detected once, and roughly 1.8% sits in the top ten. The specimen was PBMCs or T cells enriched from blood (not recorded which). Receptors originate from a woman aged 55-69 years who had recovered from COVID-19.

The chain couples TRBV7-3 to TRBJ2-1; TRBD2 aligns across 10 bases. The CDR3 contains 14 residues. The germline gives CDR1 SGHTA, CDR2 FQGTGA. Germline trimming cut 5 bases from V and 3 bases from J; bases unmatched to any gene: 1. The CDR3 DNA reads as TGTGCCAGCAGCCAGCGGGGGGGCTACAATGAGCAGTTCTTC. It encodes CASSQRGGYNEQFF. The full variable domain, its missing parts supplied by reference TRBV7-3 and TRBJ2-1, is GAGVSQTPSNKVTEKGKYVELRCDPISGHTALYWYRQSLGQGPEFLIYFQGTGAADDSGLPNDRFFAVRPEGSVSTLKIQRTERGDSAVYLCASSQRGGYNEQFFGPGTRLTVL.

This chain joins TRBV7-9 and TRBJ1-5, with a tentative D call TRBD1 (5 bases). V lost 1 base to trimming and J lost 1 base, with 11 bases between them. CDR1 SEHNR and CDR2 FQNEAQ come from the germline V gene (reference sequence). The length of the CDR3 is 16 residues. The CDR3 coding sequence is TGTGCCAGCAGCTTAGAGGGGTTGGGGAGCAATCAGCCCCAGCATTTT. Translated, it gives CASSLEGLGSNQPQHF.

The rearrangement joins TRBV7-9 to TRBJ1-2, with TRBD1 as a possible D gene (6 bases). V shed 1 base and J shed 2 bases, with 8 bases lying between them. This CDR3 contains 14 residues. Germline CDR1 SEHNR, CDR2 FQNEAQ (reference sequence). CDR3: CASSLVRGNYGYTF. As DNA, the CDR3 is TGTGCCAGCAGCTTAGTCAGGGGAAACTATGGCTACACCTTC.

V and J are TRBV20-1 and TRBJ1-1; 8 bases agree with TRBD1. CDR1 DFQATT and CDR2 SNEGSKA come from the germline V gene (reference sequence). The ends lost 3 bases at V and 4 bases at J; junction bases unmatched: 10. This CDR3 is 15 amino acids long. CDR3 loop: CSASAPGGGGTEAFF. The CDR3 DNA reads as TGCAGTGCTAGTGCTCCAGGGGGCGGGGGCACTGAAGCTTTCTTT.

The V and J genes are TRBV11-2 and TRBJ2-7, with TRBD2 identical over 8 bases. The V gene end was trimmed by 1 base and the J gene end by 6 bases; junction bases not matched to a gene: 2. From germline, CDR1 is SGHAT and CDR2 FQNNGV. The CDR3 loop spans 13 amino acids. The CDR3 nucleotides are TGTGCCAGCAGCTTAGTGCGGGGGGTCGAGCAGTACTTC. This translates into CASSLVRGVEQYF.